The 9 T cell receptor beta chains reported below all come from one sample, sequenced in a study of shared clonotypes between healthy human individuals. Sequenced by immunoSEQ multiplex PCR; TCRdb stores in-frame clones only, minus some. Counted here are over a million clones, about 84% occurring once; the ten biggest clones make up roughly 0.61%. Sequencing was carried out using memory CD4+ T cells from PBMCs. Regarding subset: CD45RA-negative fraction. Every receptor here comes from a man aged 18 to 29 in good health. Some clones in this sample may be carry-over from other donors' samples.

CDR3: CASSRDRVRVQETQYF. CDR3 DNA: TGTGCCAGCAGCAGGGACAGGGTCCGTGTCCAAGAGACCCAGTACTTC. This chain joins TRBV5-6 and TRBJ2-5; 9 bases match TRBD1. J was trimmed by 1 base and V by 4 bases; bases with no gene match: 8. CDR3 size: 16 residues. Germline CDR1 and CDR2: SGHDT and YYEEEE.

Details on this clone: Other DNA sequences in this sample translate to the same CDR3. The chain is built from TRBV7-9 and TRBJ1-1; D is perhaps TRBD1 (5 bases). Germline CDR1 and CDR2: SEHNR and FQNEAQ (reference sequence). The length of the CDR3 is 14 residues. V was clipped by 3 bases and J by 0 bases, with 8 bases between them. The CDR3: CASSLGGMNTEAFF. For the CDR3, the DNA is TGTGCCAGCAGCTTGGGGGGTATGAACACTGAAGCTTTCTTT.

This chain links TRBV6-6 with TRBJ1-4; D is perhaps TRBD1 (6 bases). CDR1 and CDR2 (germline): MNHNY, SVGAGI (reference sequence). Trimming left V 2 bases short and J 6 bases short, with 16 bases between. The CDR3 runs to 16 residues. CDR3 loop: CASSYGGQGGDEKLFF. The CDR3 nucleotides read TGTGCCAGCAGTTACGGGGGGCAGGGCGGGGATGAAAAACTGTTTTTT.

The CDR3, as DNA: TGTGCCAGCAGTTTTGGCCGTACAGGGAGGGACACTGAAGCTTTCTTT. The encoded protein is CASSFGRTGRDTEAFF. The chain has TRBV6-6 and TRBJ1-1; TRBD1 is a possible D gene (6 bases). Germline-derived CDR1 and CDR2 are MNHNY and SVGAGI (reference sequence). The CDR3 sequence is 16 residues long. Trimming removed 4 bases at V and 3 bases at J, with 18 bases between.

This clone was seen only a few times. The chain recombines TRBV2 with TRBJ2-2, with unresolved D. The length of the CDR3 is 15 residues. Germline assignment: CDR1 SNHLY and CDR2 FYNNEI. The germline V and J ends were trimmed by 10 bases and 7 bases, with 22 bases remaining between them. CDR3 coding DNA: TGTGCCACCATCTCCTCGACAAATCGGGTCGGGGAGCTGTTTTTT. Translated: CATISSTNRVGELFF.

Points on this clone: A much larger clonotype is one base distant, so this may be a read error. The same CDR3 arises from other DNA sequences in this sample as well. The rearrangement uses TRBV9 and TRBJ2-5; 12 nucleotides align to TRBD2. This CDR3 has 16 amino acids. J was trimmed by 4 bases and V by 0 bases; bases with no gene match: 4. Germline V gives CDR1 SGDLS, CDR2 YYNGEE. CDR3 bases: TGTGCCAGCAGCGTAGGACTAGCGGGAGTGGGAGAGACCCAGTACTTC. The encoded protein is CASSVGLAGVGETQYF.

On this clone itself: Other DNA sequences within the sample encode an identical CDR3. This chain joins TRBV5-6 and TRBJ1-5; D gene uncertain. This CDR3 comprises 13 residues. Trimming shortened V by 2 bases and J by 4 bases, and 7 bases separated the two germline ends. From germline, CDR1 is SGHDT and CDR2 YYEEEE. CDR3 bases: TGTGCCAGCAGCTTTGGAGGGAATCAGCCCCAGCATTTT. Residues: CASSFGGNQPQHF.

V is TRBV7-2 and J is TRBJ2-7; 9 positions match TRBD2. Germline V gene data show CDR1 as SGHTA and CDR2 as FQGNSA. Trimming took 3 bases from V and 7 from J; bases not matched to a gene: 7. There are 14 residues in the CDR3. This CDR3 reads CASSFSAGGWEQYF. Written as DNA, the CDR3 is TGTGCCAGCAGCTTTTCAGCGGGAGGATGGGAGCAGTACTTC.

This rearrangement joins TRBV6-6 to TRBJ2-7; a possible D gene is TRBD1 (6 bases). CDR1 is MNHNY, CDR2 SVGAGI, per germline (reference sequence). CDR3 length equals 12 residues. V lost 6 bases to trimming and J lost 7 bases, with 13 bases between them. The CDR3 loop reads CASSPSGTEQYF. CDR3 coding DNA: TGTGCCAGCAGCCCCTCGGGGACAGAGCAGTACTTC.